The 17 T cell receptor beta chains below all came from one sample that was sequenced in a study of tissue T cells after allogeneic stem cell transplantation. The protocol was immunoSEQ multiplex PCR, while the TCRdb copy is restricted to in-frame clones and leaves out a portion. The sample contains tens of thousands of clones, over 85% of which appear only once. The source was blood, collected before transplantation. Receptors originate from a woman aged 35-70 years who later had graft-versus-host disease after an allogeneic stem cell transplant.

This chain joins TRBV13 and TRBJ2-1; 7 positions agree with TRBD1. CDR3 length: 15 amino acids. CDR1 and CDR2 from the germline V gene are PRHDT and FYEKMQ (reference sequence). The V and J ends lost 3 bases and 7 bases, in that order; junction bases with no gene match: 9. The CDR3 region is CASSFGTGEGNEQFF. The CDR3 DNA sequence: TGTGCCAGCAGCTTTGGAACAGGGGAAGGAAATGAGCAGTTCTTC.

The V and J genes are TRBV5-1 and TRBJ1-3; the D is unclear. CDR3 length equals 14 residues. V lost 4 bases and J 0 bases, leaving 8 bases between the germline ends. From germline, CDR1 is SGHRS and CDR2 YFSETQ. The chain's CDR3 is CASSQDISGNTIYF. CDR3 coding DNA: TGCGCCAGCAGCCAAGACATCTCTGGAAACACCATATATTTT.

The rearrangement uses TRBV3-1 (or the pseudogene TRBV3-2) and TRBJ1-4, with 7 bases identical to TRBD1. The CDR3 is made up of 15 amino acids. CDR1 is LGHDT and CDR2 is YNNKEL in the germline V gene (reference sequence). V shed 2 bases, J shed 8 bases, and the junction held 8 bases outside the gene matches. CDR3 in amino acids: CASSQYRGLGEKLFF. The CDR3 bases are TGTGCCAGCAGCCAATACAGGGGTTTAGGGGAAAAACTGTTTTTT.

This clone was counted a single time. The chain carries TRBV28 and TRBJ1-1, with TRBD1 as a possible D gene (6 bases). V shed 2 bases and J shed 5 bases, with 6 bases lying between them. The CDR3 loop spans 12 amino acids. Germline loops: CDR1 MDHEN, CDR2 SYDVKM. The CDR3 DNA reads as TGTGCCAGCAGTTTAACAGGGACTGAAGCTTTCTTT. Translation: CASSLTGTEAFF.

The chain uses TRBV24-1 and TRBJ1-4; maybe TRBD1 (5 bases). The CDR3 totals 15 residues. V lost 0 bases and J 7 bases, leaving 11 bases between the germline ends. The germline gives CDR1 KGHDR, CDR2 SFDVKD. The CDR3 loop reads CATSDLRQGFEKLFF. CDR3 nucleotide sequence: TGTGCCACCAGTGATTTGCGGCAGGGATTTGAAAAACTGTTTTTT.

The genes are TRBV4-1 and TRBJ1-4; D is possibly TRBD1 (6 bases). The CDR3 length is 19 residues. Trimming took off 5 bases at V and 7 bases at J, with 29 bases between the two ends. Per the germline V gene, CDR1 is MGHRA and CDR2 is YSYEKL. The CDR3 nucleotides are TGCGCCAGCAGCGCTCATCCCGGGGGGCGGGCCATCGGCAGTGAAAAACTGTTTTTT. Translating gives CASSAHPGGRAIGSEKLFF.

V and J are TRBV6-2 or TRBV6-3 and TRBJ1-5; 7 bases fit TRBD1. Germline V gene sequence: CDR1 MNHEY, CDR2 SVGEGT. The CDR3 totals 13 residues. Trimming at V came to 4 bases and at J to 7 bases, leaving 4 bases not matched to a gene. CDR3 bases: TGTGCCAGCAGTTTCAGGGGGAGCCAGCCCCAGCATTTT. The encoded protein is CASSFRGSQPQHF.

V gene TRBV3-1 (or the pseudogene TRBV3-2) combines with J gene TRBJ1-1, with a weak D call TRBD1 (5 bases). Germline CDR1 LGHDT, CDR2 YNNKEL (reference sequence). The ends were cut back, 4 bases at V and 5 bases at J, with 11 bases in the middle. CDR3 size: 13 residues. The CDR3 here is CASSLGVGTEAFF. As DNA, the CDR3 is TGTGCCAGCAGCCTAGGGGTGGGAACTGAAGCTTTCTTT.

This rearrangement joins TRBV3-1 (or the pseudogene TRBV3-2) to TRBJ1-5; a possible D gene is TRBD1 (5 bases). This CDR3 has 14 residues. The V gene lost 0 bases and the J gene lost 6 bases, with 9 bases spanning the gap. The germline V gene has CDR1 LGHDT and CDR2 YNNKEL (reference sequence). The CDR3, as DNA: TGTGCCAGCAGCCAAGATCAGGGTAGTCAGCCCCAGCATTTT. It is translated as CASSQDQGSQPQHF.

CDR3 in amino acids: CASSISSKASTEAFF. The CDR3 bases are TGCGCCAGCAGCATCTCGAGTAAGGCTAGCACTGAAGCTTTCTTT. The chain carries TRBV4-3 and TRBJ1-1; no clear D gene. This CDR3 is 15 amino acids long. Looked up from germline, CDR1 is LGHNA and CDR2 is YSLEER. The V and J ends lost 5 bases and 4 bases respectively, with 17 bases between them.

This chain connects TRBV30 to TRBJ2-6; 10 nucleotides line up with TRBD1. CDR3 size: 14 residues. Germline assignment: CDR1 GTSNPN and CDR2 SVGIG (reference sequence). With V trimmed by 4 bases and J by 11 bases, 8 bases remained unmatched. CDR3 DNA: TGTGCCTGGACTCTTACCGGGACAGGGGACGTCCTGACTTTC. This sequence encodes CAWTLTGTGDVLTF.

The chain has TRBV4-1 and TRBJ2-3, with TRBD2 matching 7 bases. This CDR3 has 16 residues. With V trimmed by 0 bases and J by 2 bases, 5 bases remained unmatched. The germline V gene has CDR1 MGHRA and CDR2 YSYEKL. The CDR3 region is CASSQDIGRITDTQYF. CDR3 nucleotides: TGCGCCAGCAGCCAAGATATCGGGAGGATCACAGATACGCAGTATTTT.

The chain employs TRBV5-4 and TRBJ2-3; TRBD2 matches 16 bases. Germline CDR1 and CDR2: SGHNT and YYREEE (reference sequence). Trimming removed 3 bases from V and 4 bases from J; junction bases left unmatched: 2. The CDR3 contains 16 residues. CDR3 loop: CASSSGTSGRADTQYF. The CDR3 coding sequence is TGTGCCAGCAGCTCCGGGACTAGCGGGAGGGCAGATACGCAGTATTTT.

This sequence joins TRBV19 and TRBJ1-1; D ambiguous. From germline, CDR1 is LNHDA and CDR2 SQIVND (reference sequence). The CDR3 length is 11 residues. V shed 5 bases and J shed 4 bases, with 5 bases lying between them. The CDR3 nucleotides read TGTGCCAGTAGTGACGGCACTGAAGCTTTCTTT. Translating it yields CASSDGTEAFF.

The V and J genes are TRBV19 and TRBJ2-3; D unresolved. V was shortened by 10 bases and J by 3 bases, with 11 bases between the two germline ends. This CDR3 is 12 amino acids long. Germline V gene lookup returns CDR1 LNHDA and CDR2 SQIVND (reference sequence). CDR3 nucleotides: TGTGCCACCTCAAGTGGGACAGATACGCAGTATTTT. Amino acid sequence: CATSSGTDTQYF.

The CDR3 reads CAWSDGGYYGYTF. For the CDR3, the DNA is TGTGCCTGGAGCGATGGGGGGTACTATGGCTACACCTTC. The chain carries TRBV30 and TRBJ1-2; weak D call: TRBD1 (5 bases). Germline loops: CDR1 GTSNPN, CDR2 SVGIG (reference sequence). Trimming pared 3 bases from V and 3 bases from J, leaving 11 bases between. This CDR3 spans 13 amino acids.

The chain carries TRBV18 and TRBJ2-1, with a weak D call TRBD2 (6 bases). Between the trimmed V and J ends, which lost 3 bases and 8 bases, there was a span of 17 bases. The CDR3 length is 15 residues. Germline lookup yields CDR1 KGHSH and CDR2 LQKENI. CDR3 loop: CASSPTLAEGYEQFF. The DNA of the CDR3 is TGTGCCAGCTCACCTACTTTAGCGGAGGGGTATGAGCAGTTCTTC.